Each of the 20 T cell receptor beta chains below was sequenced from the same sample in a study of cytomegalovirus exposure and HLA in healthy donors. Data came from immunoSEQ multiplex PCR; TCRdb stores just in-frame clones and leaves some out. The repertoire holds 60,000 to 80,000 clones, with 94% as singletons. Sample: PBMCs. The source of these receptors is a woman in her late teens or twenties in good health and CMV-seropositive.

The genes are TRBV5-6 and TRBJ2-7, with 8 bases aligning to TRBD1. The CDR3 runs to 16 residues. CDR1 and CDR2 (germline): SGHDT, YYEEEE. J gave up 3 bases and V 4 bases, and 12 bases lay outside the gene matches. The CDR3 reads CASSTVLRQGRYEQYF. CDR3 in DNA: TGTGCCAGCAGCACAGTCCTAAGACAGGGGCGCTACGAGCAGTACTTC. The variable domain in full, with the rest retrieved from reference TRBV5-6 and TRBJ2-7, is DAGVTQSPTHLIKTRGQQVTLRCSPKSGHDTVSWYQQALGQGPQFIFQYYEEEERQRGNFPDRFSGHQFPNYSSELNVNALLLGDSALYLCASSTVLRQGRYEQYFGPGTRLTVT.

This chain joins TRBV25-1 and TRBJ2-3; D is unresolved. This CDR3 contains 14 residues. Trimming left V 4 bases short and J 0 bases short, with 8 bases between. Germline CDR1 is MGHDK and CDR2 is SYGVNS. The CDR3 loop is CASSGISSTDTQYF. CDR3 sequence (DNA): TGTGCCAGCAGTGGTATCTCTAGCACAGATACGCAGTATTTT.

A remark on this clone: Within the sample, other DNA sequences also encode this same CDR3. The chain carries TRBV2 and TRBJ2-1; 7 nucleotides match TRBD2. The germline gives CDR1 SNHLY, CDR2 FYNNEI. J gave up 3 bases and V 6 bases, and 2 bases lay outside the gene matches. The CDR3 is 13 amino acids. CDR3 residues: CASRGGSYNEQFF. The DNA of the CDR3 is TGTGCCAGCAGGGGCGGGAGCTACAATGAGCAGTTCTTC.

V usage is TRBV2 and J usage is TRBJ2-3; maybe TRBD2 (6 bases). The germline V gene has CDR1 SNHLY and CDR2 FYNNEI. The CDR3 spans 12 residues. Trimming shortened V by 6 bases and J by 11 bases, and 15 bases separated the two germline ends. The CDR3 DNA follows: TGTGCCAGCAGGTCCGGAGGGGCTGAGCAGTATTTT. Its protein product is CASRSGGAEQYF.

The chain links TRBV2 to TRBJ1-2; D not resolved. Per germline, CDR1 SNHLY and CDR2 FYNNEI. There are 13 residues in the CDR3. Between the trimmed V and J ends, which lost 1 base and 2 bases, there was a span of 5 bases. The CDR3 protein is CASSEGRNYGYTF. DNA of the CDR3: TGTGCCAGCAGTGAAGGGCGGAACTATGGCTACACCTTC.

V and J are TRBV7-2 and TRBJ2-5, with TRBD1 matching 7 bases. The CDR3 has 14 amino acids. CDR1 is SGHTA, CDR2 FQGNSA, per germline. The junction had 4 bases not matched to a gene; V was cut back by 5 bases and J by 1 base. The CDR3 sequence: CASSPGQRQETQYF. In nucleotides, the CDR3 is TGTGCCAGCAGCCCGGGACAGCGCCAAGAGACCCAGTACTTC.

The chain links TRBV6-1 to TRBJ1-1; D gene uncertain. Germline-derived CDR1 and CDR2 are MNHNS and SASEGT. This CDR3 has 10 residues. V lost 0 bases and J lost 10, with 3 bases in between. CDR3 amino acids: CASSEARAFF. CDR3 in DNA: TGTGCCAGCAGTGAAGCTCGAGCTTTCTTT.

CDR3 residues: CASSRGGTGANVLTF. The DNA for the CDR3 is TGTGCCAGTAGTCGGGGAGGCACTGGGGCCAACGTCCTGACTTTC. The J gene is TRBJ2-6, the V gene TRBV19; tentatively, D is TRBD2 (6 bases). The germline V gene encodes CDR1 LNHDA and CDR2 SQIVND (reference sequence). V shed 5 bases and J shed 2 bases, with 10 bases lying between them. The CDR3 runs to 15 residues.

The chain couples TRBV27 to TRBJ1-2; D unclear. The CDR3 runs to 13 residues. CDR1 and CDR2 from the germline V gene are MNHEY and SMNVEV (reference sequence). Trimming removed 5 bases from V and 5 bases from J, with 12 bases in between. The CDR3 here is CASSPGLRYGYTF. Written as DNA, the CDR3 is TGTGCCAGCAGTCCGGGATTGAGGTATGGCTACACCTTC.

The V and J genes are TRBV15 and TRBJ1-2; maybe TRBD1 (5 bases). The ends were cut back, 1 base at V and 7 bases at J, with 13 bases in the middle. The CDR3 runs 14 residues. Germline V gene lookup returns CDR1 LNHNV and CDR2 YYDKDF (reference sequence). The CDR3 DNA reads as TGTGCCACCAGCAGAGGCGGGGGAGTTTCTGGCTACACCTTC. Its translation: CATSRGGGVSGYTF.

V is TRBV15 and J is TRBJ2-1; TRBD1 is a possible D gene (5 bases). Germline V CDR1 and CDR2: LNHNV, YYDKDF (reference sequence). Trimming took 3 bases from V and 9 from J, leaving 12 bases between them. This CDR3 is 13 amino acids long. The CDR3 reads CATSSERQTEQFF. The DNA of the CDR3 is TGTGCCACCAGCAGCGAAAGACAGACTGAGCAGTTCTTC.

This sequence joins TRBV19 and TRBJ2-7; the D gene is possibly TRBD2 (5 bases). Between the trimmed V and J ends, which lost 5 bases and 4 bases, there was a span of 18 bases. Germline CDR1 and CDR2: LNHDA and SQIVND (reference sequence). The CDR3 runs to 15 residues. The CDR3 DNA reads as TGTGCCAGTAGTCTTTCTAGCAGACGTGGGTACGAGCAGTACTTC. This translates into CASSLSSRRGYEQYF.

This clone was recorded once. The rearrangement links TRBV11-2 to TRBJ1-4, with 7 bases identical to TRBD1. Germline lookup yields CDR1 SGHAT and CDR2 FQNNGV. Losses at the gene ends were 3 bases for V and 6 bases for J; bases not matched to a gene: 10. The CDR3 extends over 16 amino acids. This CDR3 is CASSFIGTVIDEKLFF. The CDR3 DNA is TGTGCCAGCAGCTTTATCGGGACAGTTATCGATGAAAAACTGTTTTTT.

The CDR3 loop reads CASKGKTEGWNYGYTF. The CDR3 DNA reads as TGTGCCAGTAAGGGGAAAACGGAGGGGTGGAACTATGGCTACACCTTC. The V and J genes are TRBV19 and TRBJ1-2; D possibly corresponds to TRBD1 (5 bases). Germline assignment: CDR1 LNHDA and CDR2 SQIVND (reference sequence). The CDR3 is 16 residues long. Trimming shortened V by 7 bases and J by 2 bases, and 20 bases separated the two germline ends.

This clone was recorded a few times. This chain joins TRBV19 and TRBJ2-4; TRBD2 agrees at 7 bases. The CDR3 covers 15 residues. Germline lookup yields CDR1 LNHDA and CDR2 SQIVND (reference sequence). After removal of 6 bases from V and 1 base from J, the junction contained 6 bases not matched to a gene. The CDR3 region has the DNA TGTGCCAGTAGAGGGGAGGGCCGGGCCAAAAACATTCAGTACTTC. Residues: CASRGEGRAKNIQYF.

V is TRBV4-3 and J is TRBJ2-5; TRBD1 matches 7 bases. The ends lost 1 base at V and 6 bases at J; junction bases unmatched: 8. Germline V CDR1 and CDR2: LGHNA, YSLEER. The CDR3 consists of 15 residues. This CDR3 is CASSQGTGSWKTQYF. CDR3 nucleotides: TGCGCCAGCAGCCAAGGGACAGGCTCCTGGAAGACCCAGTACTTC.

The chain uses TRBV5-4 and TRBJ2-2, with TRBD1 matching 7 bases. CDR1 and CDR2 from the germline V gene are SGHNT and YYREEE (reference sequence). This CDR3 has 18 residues. V lost 5 bases to trimming and J lost 3 bases; unmatched junction nucleotides: 16. This chain's CDR3 is CASRPSTGSLWDTGELFF. The CDR3 nucleotides are TGTGCCAGCAGACCCTCGACAGGGTCGTTGTGGGACACCGGGGAGCTGTTTTTT.

The chain couples TRBV2 to TRBJ2-3, with D hard to call. With 4 bases removed from V and 6 bases from J, the gap between germline ends came to 20 bases. The CDR3 extends over 16 amino acids. From germline, CDR1 is SNHLY and CDR2 FYNNEI. CDR3 in amino acids: CASSGVVYSSMDTQYF. The CDR3 DNA reads TGTGCCAGCAGTGGAGTAGTTTATTCATCTATGGATACGCAGTATTTT.

This chain connects TRBV27 to TRBJ2-6; 9 bases are shared with TRBD1. Losses at the gene ends were 2 bases for V and 2 bases for J; bases not matched to a gene: 1. The CDR3 sequence is 16 residues long. Germline lookup yields CDR1 MNHEY and CDR2 SMNVEV (reference sequence). The CDR3 region has the DNA TGTGCCAGCAGTTTAACAGGGGGCGCTGGGGCCAACGTCCTGACTTTC. This gives the protein CASSLTGGAGANVLTF. The full variable domain, its missing parts supplied by reference TRBV27 and TRBJ2-6, is EAQVTQNPRYLITVTGKKLTVTCSQNMNHEYMSWYRQDPGLGLRQIYYSMNVEVTDKGDVPEGYKVSRKEKRNFPLILESPSPNQTSLYFCASSLTGGAGANVLTFGAGSRLTVL.

The CDR3 spells CASSKAGTGDLYEQYF. The CDR3 region has the DNA TGTGCCAGCAGCAAAGCCGGGACAGGGGACCTTTACGAGCAGTACTTC. This chain links TRBV21-1 with TRBJ2-7; TRBD1, the table's D call, was not compared with the DNA. TRBV21-1 constitutes a pseudogene. The CDR3 extends over 16 amino acids.